Reported below is one TCR beta chain. This same CDR3 is encoded by further DNA sequences in the sample. This sample is part of a study of blood T cell repertoires in COVID-19. Self-reported history from a screening survey and questionnaire set each donor's cohort. The V segment lost 4 bases and the J segment 3 bases; nucleotides outside the gene matches: 3. Germline-derived CDR1 and CDR2 are KGHSH and LQKENI. This CDR3 contains 14 residues. Repertoires were generated with immunoSEQ multiplex PCR, while TCRdb's copy carries only in-frame clones and drops some. This table has under 200,000 clones, over 80% appearing once.

The chain combines TRBV18 with TRBJ2-3, with 8 nucleotides matching TRBD1. The origin of this receptor is a woman aged 60-75 years who had recovered from COVID-19. The sequenced sample consisted of PBMCs or T cells enriched from blood (not recorded which). CDR3 DNA sequence: TGTGCCAGCTCACTCACAGGGGGGACAGATACGCAGTATTTT. Protein sequence: CASSLTGGTDTQYF.